This T cell receptor (beta chain) was recorded in a study of CD8+ T cells in alopecia areata. Study-level background: Oral tofacitinib, 5 to 10 mg twice daily, was given in an open-label trial. Patients in the study were on tofacitinib for 6 to 18 months, then off it for 6 months.

As regards this clone: No antigen is known for it. Distinct nucleotide sequences in the sample also encode this CDR3.

The germline gives CDR1 SGHTA, CDR2 FQGNSA. V was trimmed by 2 bases and J by 0 bases, leaving 2 bases between them. The CDR3 is 12 residues long. Noted treatment: oral pan-JAK inhibitor, 5-10 mg twice daily. Samples from alopecia areata patients were lesional scalp punch biopsies and peripheral blood. Study-wide results and limits: Scalp data also include sequences from resident alphabeta T cells of normal skin.

cDNA reverse transcribed from extracted RNA served as the sequencing template. Assay: immunoSEQ multiplex PCR; the TCRdb copy retains only in-frame clones and omits some. Of some 160,000 clones in the sample, roughly 65% were seen once. The genes are TRBV7-2 and TRBJ2-7; unclear D gene. The specimen comprised CD4+ T cells sorted from blood, sampled at week 4, from a patient treated with tofacitinib. The sequence came from a human donor with alopecia areata. CDR3 in DNA: TGTGCCAGCAGCTTAACCTCCTACGAGCAGTACTTC. Its translation is CASSLTSYEQYF.